Listed here are 29 T cell receptor beta chains from one sample, sequenced in a study of T cell clusters in autoimmune cytopenias. TRB amplification used roughly 250 ng of peripheral blood genomic DNA. One tube held mixed TRB-A and TRB-B primer pools for touch-down PCR. TCRdb re-called the multiplex PCR reads and gives one entry per CDR3 protein, without DNA. The sample has almost 6,000 distinct CDR3 sequences. The sequencing input was peripheral blood. Receptor source: a human donor with an autoimmune cytopenia or autoimmune hepatitis (not recorded which).

Judged by frequency, this clonotype is medium-sized. This sequence joins TRBV19 and TRBJ2-3. The CDR3 extends over 14 amino acids. Looked up from germline, CDR1 is LNHDA and CDR2 is SQIVND (reference sequence). CDR3 residues: CASSSTAYTDTQYF.

This clonotype counts as medium-sized by frequency. V is TRBV6-2 or TRBV6-3 and J is TRBJ2-1; TCRdb calls TRBD1, which cannot be checked without DNA. The CDR3 is 15 residues long. Germline V gene data show CDR1 as MNHEY and CDR2 as SVGEGT. The CDR3 sequence: CASSARGGGSPEQFF.

By frequency, this clonotype is medium-sized (0.01 to 0.1%). The genes are TRBV27 and TRBJ2-7; TCRdb's assignment of TRBD1 cannot be checked, as there is no DNA. Germline V gives CDR1 MNHEY, CDR2 SMNVEV (reference sequence). This CDR3 comprises 13 residues. CDR3 amino acids: CASSFGQGYEQYF.

According to its frequency, this clonotype is medium-sized. The chain couples TRBV29-1 to TRBJ1-1. The germline V gene encodes CDR1 SQVTM and CDR2 ANQGSEA. The CDR3 runs 14 residues. This chain's CDR3 is CSVGPILQNTEAFF.

CDR3: CASSSLPGQAEAFF. The chain is built from TRBV5-6 and TRBJ1-1; TCRdb names TRBD1, which stays unverified in the absence of DNA. The CDR3 spans 14 residues. CDR1 and CDR2 (germline): SGHDT, YYEEEE.

The rearrangement uses TRBV29-1 and TRBJ2-7; no DNA is available, so the TRBD2 call from TCRdb remains unchecked. The CDR3 is 12 amino acids. The germline gives CDR1 SQVTM, CDR2 ANQGSEA. Here the CDR3 reads CSAPEAGSEQYF.

This rearrangement joins TRBV20-1 to TRBJ1-2. This CDR3 has 14 residues. Germline CDR1 is DFQATT and CDR2 is SNEGSKA (reference sequence). CDR3 protein: CSARFQETNYGYTF.

By frequency, this clonotype registers medium-sized (0.01 to 0.1%). The V gene is TRBV6-2 or TRBV6-3, the J gene TRBJ2-5; with no DNA, the TCRdb D assignment of TRBD2 cannot be verified. The CDR3 is 18 residues long. The germline gives CDR1 MNHEY, CDR2 SVGEGT. CDR3 in amino acids: CASSPGTSGTTGRETQYF.

This chain connects TRBV13 to TRBJ1-1. Germline CDR1 and CDR2: PRHDT and FYEKMQ (reference sequence). This CDR3 is built from 12 residues. This chain's CDR3 is CASSLFTTEAFF.

This clonotype counts as medium-sized by frequency. CDR3: CASSPGTGGTYEQYF. The V and J genes are TRBV5-5 and TRBJ2-7; TCRdb's D gene call, TRBD1, goes unchecked for lack of DNA. The CDR3 spans 15 residues. From germline, CDR1 is SGHKS and CDR2 YYEKEE (reference sequence).

This clonotype ranks as medium-sized in terms of frequency. The gene calls are TRBV19 and TRBJ1-2. Germline V gene data show CDR1 as LNHDA and CDR2 as SQIVND (reference sequence). This CDR3 spans 14 amino acids. Here the CDR3 reads CASSIGGGPRGYTF.

According to its frequency, this clonotype is medium-sized. The chain combines TRBV24-1 with TRBJ2-3; TCRdb's assignment of TRBD1 cannot be checked, as there is no DNA. The germline V gene has CDR1 KGHDR and CDR2 SFDVKD. The CDR3 totals 14 residues. The CDR3 reads CATSDRDAPDTQYF.

The V and J genes are TRBV7-2 and TRBJ1-2. The CDR3 runs 13 residues. The germline gives CDR1 SGHTA, CDR2 FQGNSA. CDR3 region: CASSLVSVGGYTF.

Frequency places this clonotype as medium-sized (0.01 to 0.1%). V usage is TRBV5-6 and J usage is TRBJ2-2. Germline V gives CDR1 SGHDT, CDR2 YYEEEE. The CDR3 has 14 residues. CDR3 region: CASSSQGWAGELFF. The full variable domain, with the rest looked up from reference TRBV5-6 and TRBJ2-2, is DAGVTQSPTHLIKTRGQQVTLRCSPKSGHDTVSWYQQALGQGPQFIFQYYEEEERQRGNFPDRFSGHQFPNYSSELNVNALLLGDSALYLCASSSQGWAGELFFGEGSRLTVL.

This clonotype is labeled medium-sized based on frequency. The chain recombines TRBV29-1 with TRBJ2-7; the TRBD1 assignment by TCRdb is unverifiable without DNA. Germline assignment: CDR1 SQVTM and CDR2 ANQGSEA. This CDR3 has 12 residues. The CDR3: CSVEVPGYEQYF.

The chain employs TRBV20-1 and TRBJ2-1; TCRdb names TRBD2, which stays unverified in the absence of DNA. From germline, CDR1 is DFQATT and CDR2 SNEGSKA (reference sequence). The CDR3 consists of 19 residues. This CDR3 is CSASGRGLAGVRSYNEQFF.

This sequence joins TRBV5-6 and TRBJ2-1. Germline V CDR1 and CDR2: SGHDT, YYEEEE. This CDR3 spans 15 amino acids. The CDR3 here is CASSSIVGTYNEQFF.

This clonotype is deemed medium-sized by its frequency. The chain carries TRBV19 and TRBJ2-2; TCRdb names TRBD1, which stays unverified in the absence of DNA. This CDR3 comprises 16 residues. Germline V gene sequence: CDR1 LNHDA, CDR2 SQIVND (reference sequence). The chain's CDR3 is CASSIYGGGNTGELFF.

The CDR3 is CASSREFYTEAFF. The V gene is TRBV27, the J gene TRBJ1-1; TCRdb picks TRBD1, but there is no DNA to check that call. Germline V lookup: CDR1 MNHEY, CDR2 SMNVEV (reference sequence). This CDR3 is built from 13 residues.

Its frequency marks this clonotype as medium-sized. The V and J genes are TRBV19 and TRBJ2-1; checking the TCRdb D call of TRBD2 is not possible without DNA. The CDR3 is 18 residues long. Germline values: CDR1 LNHDA, CDR2 SQIVND (reference sequence). The CDR3 is CASASTWDRGGPGNEQFF.

The chain is built from TRBV20-1 and TRBJ2-7; TCRdb's D gene call, TRBD2, goes unchecked for lack of DNA. Germline CDR1 is DFQATT and CDR2 is SNEGSKA (reference sequence). The CDR3 totals 16 residues. The chain's CDR3 is CSASGLAGGPQHEQYF.

The gene calls are TRBV20-1 and TRBJ1-5; the D gene TCRdb calls, TRBD1, cannot be checked with no DNA. The CDR3 is 13 residues long. Germline-derived CDR1 and CDR2 are DFQATT and SNEGSKA (reference sequence). CDR3 residues: CSARARQDQPQHF.

The rearrangement links TRBV12-3 or TRBV12-4 to TRBJ1-1; TCRdb calls TRBD1, which cannot be checked without DNA. The length of the CDR3 is 16 residues. This CDR3 reads CASSSRAGTMNTEAFF.

This clonotype is medium-sized by frequency. V usage is TRBV18 and J usage is TRBJ1-2; TCRdb calls TRBD1, which cannot be checked without DNA. Germline values: CDR1 KGHSH, CDR2 LQKENI. The length of the CDR3 is 16 residues. The CDR3 reads CASSAFTGNTNYGYTF.

This clonotype is deemed medium-sized by its frequency. The chain recombines TRBV6-5 with TRBJ2-7; TCRdb calls TRBD2, which cannot be checked without DNA. This CDR3 contains 17 residues. Germline values: CDR1 MNHEY, CDR2 SVGAGI. CDR3 sequence: CASSRGLAGVRSYEQYF.

This chain joins TRBV4-2 and TRBJ2-5; TCRdb names TRBD1, which stays unverified in the absence of DNA. CDR1 and CDR2 from the germline V gene are LGHNA and YNFKEQ. The CDR3 sequence is 15 residues long. The CDR3: CASSQEAGGGETQYF.

Measured by frequency, this clonotype is medium-sized. The chain couples TRBV27 to TRBJ2-5; there is no DNA to check the TCRdb D call of TRBD1. The germline gives CDR1 MNHEY, CDR2 SMNVEV (reference sequence). The CDR3 is 16 amino acids. CDR3 region: CASSLYSGGGEETQYF.

The chain couples TRBV6-2 or TRBV6-3 to TRBJ2-1; with no DNA, the TCRdb D assignment of TRBD2 cannot be verified. The V gene's germline CDR1 is MNHEY and CDR2 SVGEGT. This CDR3 region has 15 residues. CDR3 region: CASTVLAGGPLPQFF.

According to its frequency, this clonotype is medium-sized. CDR3 amino acids: CAWSRPVPTEAFF. The genes are TRBV30 and TRBJ1-1. Germline CDR1 is GTSNPN and CDR2 is SVGIG (reference sequence). The CDR3 covers 13 residues.